These 26 T cell receptor beta chains were sequenced from one sample in a study of cytomegalovirus exposure and HLA in healthy donors. PCR employed 60 Vbeta and 13 Jbeta primers. TCRdb's table, derived via immunoSEQ multiplex PCR, lists solely in-frame clones and lacks some. The sample includes about 130,000 clones. Sequenced: PBMCs. The origin of the receptors is a man aged 35 to 55 in good health and CMV-seronegative.

The chain couples TRBV5-1 to TRBJ2-3, with D perhaps TRBD1 (6 bases). The V and J ends lost 4 bases and 5 bases respectively, with 14 bases between them. Per germline, CDR1 SGHRS and CDR2 YFSETQ. This CDR3 contains 14 residues. The CDR3 sequence is CASSRNREIDTQYF. The CDR3 coding sequence is TGCGCCAGCAGCAGAAACAGGGAAATAGATACGCAGTATTTT.

Comments on this clone: Compared with germline, one end of the junction differs, possibly owing to a read error. The V gene is TRBV4-3, the J gene TRBJ1-2; D is undetermined. The V gene's germline CDR1 is LGHNA and CDR2 YSLEER. This CDR3 is 18 amino acids long. The CDR3 is CASSQETREDGNLYDYTF. CDR3 nucleotide sequence: TGCGCCAGCAGCCAAGAAACGAGGGAAGACGGCAACCTTTATGACTACACCTTC.

This chain connects TRBV19 to TRBJ2-7; no reliable D call. Germline CDR1 LNHDA, CDR2 SQIVND (reference sequence). Trimming shortened V by 4 bases and J by 3 bases, and 13 bases separated the two germline ends. The length of the CDR3 is 14 residues. CDR3 coding DNA: TGTGCCAGTAGTAATTCGCGAAATAGCTACGAGCAGTACTTC. Translated, it gives CASSNSRNSYEQYF.

The genes are TRBV19 and TRBJ1-1, with a possible D match to TRBD1 (5 bases). The CDR3 spans 15 residues. Germline V gene data show CDR1 as LNHDA and CDR2 as SQIVND (reference sequence). V was shortened by 5 bases and J by 3 bases, with 16 bases between the two germline ends. Here the CDR3 DNA reads TGTGCCAGTAGTCAACCTCAGACCAGGGACACTGAAGCTTTCTTT. Its translation is CASSQPQTRDTEAFF.

Here the CDR3 DNA reads TGTGCCAGCAGCCAAACTAGGAGAGGAGATACGCAGTATTTT. Encoded protein: CASSQTRRGDTQYF. The V call is TRBV7-2, the J call TRBJ2-3; a possible D gene is TRBD2 (5 bases). V gave up 5 bases and J gave up 5 bases, with 14 bases separating them. The CDR3 is made up of 14 amino acids. Germline-derived CDR1 and CDR2 are SGHTA and FQGNSA.

The CDR3 DNA sequence: TGTGCCAGTAGATTGCGAAGCACTGAAGCTTTCTTT. Its protein product is CASRLRSTEAFF. The rearrangement joins TRBV28 to TRBJ1-1; D remains ambiguous. Germline lookup yields CDR1 MDHEN and CDR2 SYDVKM. The CDR3 consists of 12 residues. Between the trimmed V and J ends, which lost 9 bases and 4 bases, there was a span of 12 bases.

This chain links TRBV29-1 with TRBJ2-3, with 14 positions matching TRBD2. This CDR3 is 17 amino acids long. Germline CDR1 is SQVTM and CDR2 is ANQGSEA. The ends lost 7 bases at V and 3 bases at J; junction bases unmatched: 12. The CDR3 loop reads CSGGGLAGEGGTDTQYF. The CDR3 nucleotides are TGCAGCGGGGGGGGACTAGCGGGAGAGGGTGGTACAGATACGCAGTATTTT.

The chain carries TRBV5-1 and TRBJ2-1; 8 bases fit TRBD1. V shed 0 bases and J 9 bases; nucleotides not matched to a gene: 8. This CDR3 is built from 15 residues. The V gene's germline CDR1 is SGHRS and CDR2 YFSETQ. The CDR3 is CASSLAGQGGGEQFF. Here the CDR3 DNA reads TGCGCCAGCAGCTTGGCCGGACAGGGTGGCGGTGAGCAGTTCTTC.

This chain joins TRBV7-8 and TRBJ2-2, with 10 positions matching TRBD2. From germline, CDR1 is SGHVS and CDR2 FQNEAQ. The CDR3 has 16 residues. V lost 5 bases, J lost 2 bases, and 5 bases stayed unmatched. The DNA of the CDR3 is TGTGCCAGCAGCATAACTAGCGGGACCAACACCGGGGAGCTGTTTTTT. It codes for CASSITSGTNTGELFF.

The V gene is TRBV18, the J gene TRBJ2-7, with 8 bases lining up with TRBD1. The germline CDR1 and CDR2 sequences are KGHSH and LQKENI. V trimming: 6 bases; J trimming: 9 bases; junction bases outside the gene matches: 10. The CDR3 totals 13 residues. The CDR3 here is CASSPGQDQWQYF. CDR3 sequence (DNA): TGTGCCAGCTCGCCGGGACAGGACCAGTGGCAGTACTTC.

The CDR3 is CASSTTRGGGQFF. CDR3 nucleotide sequence: TGTGCCAGCAGTACCACGAGGGGAGGGGGGCAGTTCTTC. The J gene is TRBJ2-1, the V gene TRBV27; a possible D gene is TRBD2 (7 bases). The ends were cut back, 5 bases at V and 12 bases at J, with 17 bases in the middle. This CDR3 is 13 amino acids long. CDR1 MNHEY and CDR2 SMNVEV come from the germline V gene (reference sequence).

CDR3 residues: CASSPIPGGYTF. The CDR3 region has the DNA TGTGCCAGCTCACCCATTCCCGGGGGCTACACCTTC. The chain links TRBV18 to TRBJ1-2, with no clear D. The CDR3 contains 12 residues. V was trimmed by 3 bases and J by 8 bases, leaving 10 bases between them. The germline V gene has CDR1 KGHSH and CDR2 LQKENI.

The chain couples TRBV9 to TRBJ1-1; D not certain. CDR3 length: 15 residues. V was cut by 10 bases and J by 0 bases, with 19 bases left in between. CDR1 and CDR2 (germline): SGDLS, YYNGEE. The CDR3 sequence: CAPGGVSLVNTEAFF. CDR3 DNA: TGTGCCCCTGGCGGGGTTAGTCTTGTGAACACTGAAGCTTTCTTT. Full variable domain (remainder filled in from reference TRBV9 and TRBJ1-1): DSGVTQTPKHLITATGQRVTLRCSPRSGDLSVYWYQQSLDQGLQFLIQYYNGEERAKGNILERFSAQQFPDLHSELNLSSLELGDSALYFCAPGGVSLVNTEAFFGQGTRLTVV.

The V call is TRBV9, the J call TRBJ2-5; TRBD1 matches at 10 bases. This CDR3 has 16 residues. V gave up 0 bases and J gave up 2 bases; unmatched junction bases: 4. The germline V gene has CDR1 SGDLS and CDR2 YYNGEE. The DNA of the CDR3 is TGTGCCAGCAGCGTAGCTTGGGACAGGGGACAAGAGACCCAGTACTTC. This gives the protein CASSVAWDRGQETQYF. The complete variable domain, with remaining parts taken from reference TRBV9 and TRBJ2-5, reads DSGVTQTPKHLITATGQRVTLRCSPRSGDLSVYWYQQSLDQGLQFLIQYYNGEERAKGNILERFSAQQFPDLHSELNLSSLELGDSALYFCASSVAWDRGQETQYFGPGTRLLVL.

The rearrangement links TRBV19 to TRBJ1-1, with D perhaps matching TRBD1 (6 bases). The CDR3 length is 15 residues. In germline, CDR1 is LNHDA, CDR2 SQIVND (reference sequence). V lost 8 bases, J lost 2 bases, and 18 bases lay in between. The CDR3 nucleotides read TGTGCCAGTGGTGGATTAGGGACAACCAACACTGAAGCTTTCTTT. It yields the protein CASGGLGTTNTEAFF. The whole variable domain, remainder taken from reference TRBV19 and TRBJ1-1, is DGGITQSPKYLFRKEGQNVTLSCEQNLNHDAMYWYRQDPGQGLRLIYYSQIVNDFQKGDIAEGYSVSREKKESFPLTVTSAQKNPTAFYLCASGGLGTTNTEAFFGQGTRLTVV.

Remarks on this clone: Sequence at one end of the junction differs from germline and may be a read error. V is TRBV2 and J is TRBJ2-1; TRBD1 is a possible D gene (6 bases). Per the germline V gene, CDR1 is SNHLY and CDR2 is FYNNEI. The CDR3 is made up of 12 amino acids. The CDR3, as DNA: TGTGCCACCAGTGACAGGCCCATGGAGCAGTTCTTC. This gives the protein CATSDRPMEQFF.

The V and J genes are TRBV5-6 and TRBJ2-5; D possibly corresponds to TRBD1 (5 bases). The germline gives CDR1 SGHDT, CDR2 YYEEEE. This CDR3 contains 14 residues. Trimming shortened V by 5 bases and J by 5 bases, and 16 bases separated the two germline ends. CDR3 region: CASRPTGRGETQYF. CDR3 in DNA: TGTGCCAGCAGACCAACAGGAAGGGGTGAGACCCAGTACTTC.

J is TRBJ2-7 and V is TRBV5-4, with 8 nucleotides matching TRBD1. The V gene end was trimmed by 4 bases and the J gene end by 4 bases; junction bases not matched to a gene: 10. This CDR3 region has 15 residues. CDR1 is SGHNT, CDR2 YYREEE, per germline (reference sequence). The CDR3: CASSPGGTGSYEQYF. DNA for the CDR3: TGTGCCAGCAGCCCAGGAGGGACAGGCAGTTACGAGCAGTACTTC.

V gene TRBV30 combines with J gene TRBJ1-1; no reliable D call. Germline V gene lookup returns CDR1 GTSNPN and CDR2 SVGIG (reference sequence). The CDR3 extends over 13 amino acids. V gave up 3 bases and J gave up 5 bases, with 13 bases separating them. CDR3 region: CAWRRSVVTEAFF. For the CDR3, the DNA is TGTGCCTGGAGGAGGTCCGTAGTAACTGAAGCTTTCTTT. Variable domain in full (rest from reference TRBV30 and TRBJ1-1): SQTIHQWPATLVQPVGSPLSLECTVEGTSNPNLYWYRQAAGRGLQLLFYSVGIGQISSEVPQNLSASRPQDRQFILSSKKLLLSDSGFYLCAWRRSVVTEAFFGQGTRLTVV.

V gene TRBV5-6 combines with J gene TRBJ2-4; 8 positions match TRBD2. V trimming: 4 bases; J trimming: 3 bases; junction bases outside the gene matches: 3. CDR3 length equals 14 residues. Germline CDR1 and CDR2: SGHDT and YYEEEE. This CDR3 reads CASSPAGVKNIQYF. The CDR3 nucleotides are TGTGCCAGCAGCCCAGCGGGAGTCAAAAACATTCAGTACTTC.

This rearrangement joins TRBV2 to TRBJ1-2; possibly TRBD1 for D (6 bases). Trimming stripped 4 bases from V and 4 bases from J, with 10 bases between. CDR3 length: 13 residues. CDR1 and CDR2 from the germline V gene are SNHLY and FYNNEI. CDR3 DNA sequence: TGTGCCAGCAGTGTCGTCAGGGGCTATGGCTACACCTTC. This codes for CASSVVRGYGYTF.

The chain joins TRBV5-6 to TRBJ2-7, with no clear D. Germline V gives CDR1 SGHDT, CDR2 YYEEEE. This CDR3 spans 15 amino acids. The ends were cut back, 4 bases at V and 2 bases at J, with 16 bases in the middle. This CDR3 reads CASSDPARSTYEQYF. The CDR3 DNA is TGTGCCAGCAGCGACCCAGCGCGTTCGACCTACGAGCAGTACTTC.

V usage is TRBV28 and J usage is TRBJ2-7; TRBD2 aligns across 8 bases. J gave up 6 bases and V 11 bases, and 9 bases lay outside the gene matches. The CDR3 has 12 residues. CDR1 and CDR2 (germline): MDHEN, SYDVKM. The CDR3 nucleotides are TGTGCCGCCATGACTAGCGCCAGCGAGCAGTACTTC. Translated: CAAMTSASEQYF.

The rearrangement joins TRBV19 to TRBJ2-7, with 7 bases identical to TRBD2. The germline gives CDR1 LNHDA, CDR2 SQIVND (reference sequence). The V gene end was trimmed by 6 bases and the J gene end by 0 bases; junction bases not matched to a gene: 8. This CDR3 has 15 residues. The CDR3 loop is CASSPGGSISYEQYF. DNA for the CDR3: TGTGCCAGTAGCCCGGGCGGGAGTATCTCCTACGAGCAGTACTTC.

This chain links TRBV7-2 with TRBJ2-7; D is perhaps TRBD1 (6 bases). This CDR3 comprises 12 residues. V was shortened by 7 bases and J by 2 bases, with 9 bases between the two germline ends. Germline CDR1 reads SGHTA; CDR2 reads FQGNSA. This CDR3 is CASTAGAYEQYF. CDR3 DNA sequence: TGTGCCAGCACGGCAGGGGCCTACGAGCAGTACTTC.

This chain links TRBV6-6 with TRBJ1-5; D ambiguous. Trimming cost V 8 bases and J 0 bases, with 8 bases left between them. The CDR3 is 13 residues long. Per germline, CDR1 MNHNY and CDR2 SVGAGI (reference sequence). CDR3 sequence: CASGGSSNQPQHF. In nucleotides, the CDR3 is TGTGCCAGCGGCGGTTCTAGCAATCAGCCCCAGCATTTT.